One T cell receptor beta chain is described in this entry. CDR3 length: 17 amino acids. From germline, CDR1 is LNHNV and CDR2 YYDKDF (reference sequence). Trimming removed 1 base at V and 0 bases at J, with 10 bases between. This specimen belongs to a study of CD8+ T cells in alopecia areata. The treatment denotes: oral pan-JAK inhibitor, 5-10 mg twice daily. RNA, once extracted, was reverse transcribed into cDNA for use as the sequencing template. Only in-frame clones appear in the TCRdb table, and some are missing; sequencing was by immunoSEQ multiplex PCR. The sample lists about 190,000 clones; approximately 56% were seen once.

Here the sequenced sample was CD4+ T cells sorted from blood, taken at week 4, from a patient treated with tofacitinib. The clonotype originates from a human donor with alopecia areata. V usage is TRBV15 and J usage is TRBJ2-6, with a tentative D call TRBD2 (5 bases). DNA for the CDR3: TGTGCCACCAGCAGAGTGAGCGGAAGCTCTGGGGCCAACGTCCTGACTTTC. This translates into CATSRVSGSSGANVLTF.